The 23 T cell receptor beta chains below all came from one sample that was sequenced in a study of blood T cell repertoires in COVID-19. Sequencing used immunoSEQ multiplex PCR; TCRdb keeps in-frame clones, though not all of them. Here the sample spans around 150,000 clones, around 85% being singletons. The specimen was peripheral blood. Receptors were obtained from a man aged 65 to 79 with acute or convalescent COVID-19.

This chain connects TRBV3-1 (or the pseudogene TRBV3-2) to TRBJ2-7, with a weak D call TRBD2 (6 bases). V lost 0 bases and J lost 7, with 16 bases in between. This CDR3 comprises 15 residues. The germline V gene has CDR1 LGHDT and CDR2 YNNKEL (reference sequence). The CDR3 spells CASSQDVTGAGEQYF. CDR3 coding DNA: TGTGCCAGCAGCCAAGATGTGACGGGAGCTGGTGAGCAGTACTTC.

V is TRBV19 and J is TRBJ2-5; TRBD1 might be the D (5 bases). Trimming removed 3 bases from V and 1 base from J, with 12 bases in between. The CDR3 spans 15 residues. Looked up from germline, CDR1 is LNHDA and CDR2 is SQIVND (reference sequence). The CDR3 reads CASSIRATGQETQYF. The DNA for the CDR3 is TGTGCCAGTAGTATTCGGGCTACAGGCCAAGAGACCCAGTACTTC.

The genes are TRBV7-2 and TRBJ1-5; a possible D gene is TRBD1 (5 bases). V was pared by 1 base and J by 6 bases, with 7 bases between. Germline V gene data show CDR1 as SGHTA and CDR2 as FQGNSA. The CDR3 consists of 13 residues. This chain's CDR3 is CASSLGGAQPQHF. The CDR3 region has the DNA TGTGCCAGCAGCTTAGGCGGGGCTCAGCCCCAGCATTTT.

This rearrangement joins TRBV6-6 to TRBJ1-3; D not certain. Germline-derived CDR1 and CDR2 are MNHNY and SVGAGI (reference sequence). CDR3 size: 13 residues. Trimming removed 0 bases from V and 8 bases from J, with 8 bases in between. CDR3 nucleotides: TGTGCCAGCAGTTACTCGAAAACTGACACCATATATTTT. Its protein product is CASSYSKTDTIYF.

The gene calls are TRBV28 and TRBJ1-6; 9 positions match TRBD1. The germline CDR1 and CDR2 sequences are MDHEN and SYDVKM. This CDR3 has 15 residues. The ends lost 6 bases at V and 9 bases at J; junction bases unmatched: 9. The CDR3 protein is CASSPRDRVSSPLHF. CDR3 nucleotides: TGTGCCAGCAGCCCCCGGGACAGGGTATCTTCACCCCTCCACTTT.

The chain is built from TRBV10-2 and TRBJ2-7; D is perhaps TRBD1 (6 bases). V was shortened by 5 bases and J by 2 bases, with 13 bases between the two germline ends. The CDR3 sequence is 14 residues long. CDR1 WSHSY and CDR2 SAAADI come from the germline V gene. The CDR3 region has the DNA TGCGCCAGCAGTTTGGACAGCTTACCCTACGAGCAGTACTTC. Protein product: CASSLDSLPYEQYF.

The chain has TRBV7-6 and TRBJ2-2; 10 positions agree with TRBD2. Germline CDR1 is SGHVS and CDR2 is FNYEAQ. Trimming cost V 5 bases and J 0 bases; bases outside gene matches: 9. There are 18 residues in the CDR3. Written as DNA, the CDR3 is TGTGCCAGCAGCCCCCGGGTAGCGGGAGGCACGAACACCGGGGAGCTGTTTTTT. It translates to CASSPRVAGGTNTGELFF.

The V gene is TRBV29-1, the J gene TRBJ2-3; 12 positions agree with TRBD2. V was clipped by 5 bases and J by 4 bases; unmatched bases: 4. CDR1 is SQVTM, CDR2 ANQGSEA, per germline. This CDR3 is 14 amino acids long. CDR3 sequence: CSVRLAGEADTQYF. In DNA form, the CDR3 reads TGCAGCGTTAGACTAGCGGGAGAAGCAGATACGCAGTATTTT.

The V gene is TRBV18, the J gene TRBJ1-2; unclear D gene. There are 12 residues in the CDR3. V gave up 5 bases and J gave up 8 bases, with 12 bases separating them. Germline V CDR1 and CDR2: KGHSH, LQKENI. The CDR3 DNA reads as TGTGCCAGCTCATTGGAGGAGCGAGGCTACACCTTC. Translation: CASSLEERGYTF. Full variable domain (outside the CDR3, taken from reference TRBV18 and TRBJ1-2): NAGVMQNPRHLVRRRGQEARLRCSPMKGHSHVYWYRQLPEEGLKFMVYLQKENIIDESGMPKERFSAEFPKEGPSILRIQQVVRGDSAAYFCASSLEERGYTFGSGTRLTVV.

The V gene is TRBV28, the J gene TRBJ1-5; 9 bases are shared with TRBD1. The germline V gene encodes CDR1 MDHEN and CDR2 SYDVKM. Losses at the gene ends were 6 bases for V and 5 bases for J; bases not matched to a gene: 5. CDR3 length equals 14 residues. As DNA, the CDR3 is TGTGCCAGCAGGTCGGGACAGGGATATCAGCCCCAGCATTTT. This codes for CASRSGQGYQPQHF.

This clone was recorded only once. The chain combines TRBV19 with TRBJ2-5; possibly TRBD1 for D (6 bases). Germline CDR1 LNHDA, CDR2 SQIVND (reference sequence). V was shortened by 9 bases and J by 5 bases, with 16 bases between the two germline ends. The CDR3 length is 13 residues. CDR3 in DNA: TGTGCCAGCTCAGGGGTGGTCGGGGAGACCCAGTACTTC. It translates to CASSGVVGETQYF.

The gene calls are TRBV3-1 (or the pseudogene TRBV3-2) and TRBJ2-7; tentatively, D is TRBD2 (5 bases). Germline V gene lookup returns CDR1 LGHDT and CDR2 YNNKEL (reference sequence). With 0 bases removed from V and 6 bases from J, the gap between germline ends came to 15 bases. The CDR3 is made up of 15 amino acids. As DNA, the CDR3 is TGTGCCAGCAGCCAAGATCTACTAGGCCGCGGCGAGCAGTACTTC. Protein product: CASSQDLLGRGEQYF.

V and J are TRBV25-1 and TRBJ2-7; the match to TRBD1 covers 7 bases. The CDR3 contains 14 residues. CDR1 MGHDK and CDR2 SYGVNS come from the germline V gene. V lost 3 bases to trimming and J lost 1 base; unmatched junction nucleotides: 3. The CDR3 DNA reads TGTGCCAGCAGTGAGGCAGGGGGATCCTACGAGCAGTACTTC. It encodes CASSEAGGSYEQYF.

This CDR3 is CAISEEGKDEKLFF. CDR3 in DNA: TGTGCCATCAGTGAGGAGGGCAAGGACGAAAAACTGTTTTTT. The J gene is TRBJ1-4, the V gene TRBV10-3; D call uncertain. The germline CDR1 and CDR2 sequences are ENHRY and SYGVKD. Trimming left V 2 bases short and J 8 bases short, with 12 bases between. This CDR3 contains 14 residues.

J is TRBJ1-1 and V is TRBV28; possibly TRBD1 for D (6 bases). The CDR3 covers 16 residues. V gave up 3 bases and J gave up 0 bases, with 14 bases separating them. Germline CDR1 and CDR2: MDHEN and SYDVKM. This CDR3 reads CASSFVGTSLNTEAFF. In DNA, the CDR3 is TGTGCCAGCAGTTTTGTCGGGACAAGTCTGAACACTGAAGCTTTCTTT.

The gene calls are TRBV28 and TRBJ1-5; no clear D gene. Per germline, CDR1 MDHEN and CDR2 SYDVKM. Trimming pared 6 bases from V and 0 bases from J, leaving 6 bases between. The CDR3 sequence is 13 residues long. CDR3 nucleotides: TGTGCCAGCAGCCGAGATAGCAATCAGCCCCAGCATTTT. This encodes CASSRDSNQPQHF.

CDR3 sequence reads: CASSQDGSVYNEQFF. CDR3 nucleotide sequence: TGCGCCAGCAGCCAAGATGGTAGCGTCTACAATGAGCAGTTCTTC. This chain links TRBV4-3 with TRBJ2-1, with D tentatively TRBD2 (5 bases). V was pared by 0 bases and J by 3 bases, with 9 bases between. From germline, CDR1 is LGHNA and CDR2 YSLEER. The CDR3 is 15 amino acids.

This rearrangement joins TRBV7-6 to TRBJ2-1; D not resolved. The CDR3 contains 12 residues. Germline V gene data show CDR1 as SGHVS and CDR2 as FNYEAQ. V lost 0 bases and J lost 7, with 4 bases in between. In nucleotides, the CDR3 is TGTGCCAGCAGCTTAGCGAGGAATGAGCAGTTCTTC. Residues: CASSLARNEQFF.

The chain carries TRBV9 and TRBJ2-2; D not resolved. Between the trimmed V and J ends, which lost 0 bases and 4 bases, there was a span of 10 bases. Germline V gene lookup returns CDR1 SGDLS and CDR2 YYNGEE. This CDR3 is built from 15 residues. In nucleotides, the CDR3 is TGTGCCAGCAGCGTAGTCGCTGACATCACCGGGGAGCTGTTTTTT. Protein: CASSVVADITGELFF.

The chain couples TRBV15 to TRBJ2-7; TRBD2 matches at 9 bases. Germline V gene sequence: CDR1 LNHNV, CDR2 YYDKDF (reference sequence). V lost 1 base, J lost 2 bases, and 6 bases stayed unmatched. The CDR3 totals 16 residues. CDR3 bases: TGTGCCACCAGCAGAGCCTTGACTAGCGGAGCCTACGAGCAGTACTTC. Residues: CATSRALTSGAYEQYF.

The chain links TRBV5-1 to TRBJ2-1, with D tentatively TRBD2 (6 bases). Trimming took off 0 bases at V and 5 bases at J, with 15 bases between the two ends. The CDR3 has 16 residues. Germline V gene sequence: CDR1 SGHRS, CDR2 YFSETQ. DNA of the CDR3: TGCGCCAGCAGCTTGGCCGGGCGGGACCTTAACAATGAGCAGTTCTTC. It is translated as CASSLAGRDLNNEQFF.

The rearrangement uses TRBV3-1 (or the pseudogene TRBV3-2) and TRBJ2-1, with D possibly matching TRBD2 (6 bases). The CDR3 sequence is 16 residues long. V lost 0 bases and J lost 4, with 13 bases in between. Germline-derived CDR1 and CDR2 are LGHDT and YNNKEL (reference sequence). The CDR3 loop reads CASSQEFSGLYNEQFF. In nucleotides, the CDR3 is TGTGCCAGCAGCCAAGAATTTAGCGGCTTGTACAATGAGCAGTTCTTC.

The J gene is TRBJ1-1, the V gene TRBV3-1 (or the pseudogene TRBV3-2); possible D gene TRBD1, 6 bases. Germline loops: CDR1 LGHDT, CDR2 YNNKEL (reference sequence). V gave up 2 bases and J gave up 3 bases, with 10 bases separating them. This CDR3 has 14 residues. The CDR3 sequence: CASSQSHRDTEAFF. The CDR3 nucleotides read TGTGCCAGCAGCCAAAGCCACAGGGACACTGAAGCTTTCTTT.